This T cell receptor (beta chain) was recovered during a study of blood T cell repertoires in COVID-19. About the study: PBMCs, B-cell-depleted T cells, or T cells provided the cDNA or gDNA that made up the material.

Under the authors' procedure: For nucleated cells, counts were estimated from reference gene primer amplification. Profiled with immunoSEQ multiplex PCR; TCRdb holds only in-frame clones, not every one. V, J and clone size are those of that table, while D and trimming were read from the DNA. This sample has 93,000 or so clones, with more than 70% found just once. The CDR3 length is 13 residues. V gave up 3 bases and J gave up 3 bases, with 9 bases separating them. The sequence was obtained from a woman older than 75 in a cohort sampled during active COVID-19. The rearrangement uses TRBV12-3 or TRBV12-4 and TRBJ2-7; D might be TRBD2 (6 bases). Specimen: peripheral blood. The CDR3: CASSLGGNYEQYF. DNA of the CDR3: TGTGCCAGCAGTTTGGGCGGGAACTACGAGCAGTACTTC.